These 4 T cell receptor beta chains were all obtained from the same sample, sequenced in a study of tumor-infiltrating lymphocytes in primary liver carcinoma. Priming with a constant-region primer yielded TCR beta cDNA from 450 to 550 ng total RNA. Employing slightly modified ARM-PCR, three nested multiplex PCR rounds were run, and these gave rise to the TCR beta libraries. In the first two PCR rounds, TRBV1-TRBV30 forward primers were paired with a C-beta reverse primer, and each round lasted nine to ten cycles. A single record per CDR3 protein comes from TCRdb applying MiXCR to the multiplex PCR reads. The sample has around 330,000 distinct CDR3 sequences, 50% to 75% seen once; the top ten hold 15% to 20%. Both blood RNA, taken from unsorted whole blood, and germline DNA were extracted. The sequenced sample consisted of peripheral blood. The receptors come from a young woman with primary liver carcinoma and hepatitis B virus infection.

Of note for this clonotype: A much more abundant neighbour one base away suggests this may be a read error. The genes are TRBV5-5 and TRBJ2-7, with D possibly TRBD1 on 6 matching bases. The CDR3 has 16 residues. Per the germline V gene, CDR1 is SGHKS and CDR2 is YYEKEE (reference sequence). The ends were cut back, 4 bases at V and 1 base at J, with 18 bases in the middle. The CDR3 is CASSTAYRQVSYEQYF. Here the CDR3 DNA reads TGTGCCAGCAGCACTGCCTACCGACAGGTTTCCTACGAGCAGTACTTC.

On this clonotype itself: Germline is not matched at one junction end, which may reflect a read error. The genes are TRBV11-2 and TRBJ2-7, with D maybe TRBD1 (6 bases). The CDR3 extends over 17 amino acids. CDR1 SGHAT and CDR2 FQNNGV come from the germline V gene. The CDR3 reads CASSPYTGAGASYEQYF. The CDR3 region has the DNA TGTGCCAGCAGCCCCTACACCGGGGCAGGGGCCTCCTACGAACAGTACTTC.

This chain connects TRBV5-6 to TRBJ2-5; TRBD1 might be the D (6 bases). Germline CDR1 and CDR2: SGHDT and YYEEEE. This CDR3 has 17 residues. Trimming stripped 3 bases from V and 3 bases from J, with 21 bases between. CDR3 bases: TGTGCCAGCAGCTGGAGACAGGCGCCCTATCCCGAAGAGACCCAGTACTTC. Residues: CASSWRQAPYPEETQYF.

J is TRBJ2-1 and V is TRBV4-1; tentatively, D is TRBD2 (6 bases). CDR3 length equals 16 residues. Looked up from germline, CDR1 is MGHRA and CDR2 is YSYEKL. The germline V and J ends were trimmed by 4 bases and 0 bases, with 13 bases remaining between them. The CDR3 sequence is CASSPAGSSSYNEQFF. In DNA form, the CDR3 reads TGCGCCAGCAGCCCAGCGGGCAGTAGCTCCTACAATGAGCAGTTCTTC.